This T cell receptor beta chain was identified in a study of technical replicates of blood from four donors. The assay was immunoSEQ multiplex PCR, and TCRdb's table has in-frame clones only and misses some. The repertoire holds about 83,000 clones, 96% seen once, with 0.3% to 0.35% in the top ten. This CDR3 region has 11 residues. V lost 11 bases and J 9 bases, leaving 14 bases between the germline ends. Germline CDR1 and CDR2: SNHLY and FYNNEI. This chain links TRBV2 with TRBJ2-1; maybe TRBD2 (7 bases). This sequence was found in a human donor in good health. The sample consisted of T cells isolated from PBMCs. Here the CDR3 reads CAGEGEFEQFF. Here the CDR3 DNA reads TGTGCCGGGGAGGGGGAGTTTGAGCAGTTCTTC.